Described below is a single TCR beta chain sequence and its context. Clones were sequenced by immunoSEQ multiplex PCR, and TCRdb holds only the in-frame ones, with some missing. This sample has some 18,000 clones, with approximately 88% found just once. The sample originates from a study of blood T cell repertoires in COVID-19. Cohort 3 donors were reported recovered after two negative PCRs, clearance, or symptom resolution. V lost 0 bases, J lost 6 bases, and 2 bases stayed unmatched. CDR1 and CDR2 (germline): SGHTA, FQGNSA. The CDR3 loop spans 13 amino acids. This rearrangement joins TRBV7-2 to TRBJ2-7, with TRBD1 identical over 7 bases. The sample taken for sequencing was PBMCs or T cells enriched from blood (not recorded which). The TCR sequence derives from a young woman who had recovered from COVID-19. This CDR3 reads CASSLATGSEQYF. The CDR3 DNA sequence: TGTGCCAGCAGCTTAGCGACAGGGTCCGAGCAGTACTTC. The variable domain in full, completed from reference TRBV7-2 and TRBJ2-7, reads GAGVSQSPSNKVTEKGKDVELRCDPISGHTALYWYRQSLGQGLEFLIYFQGNSAPDKSGLPSDRFSAERTGGSVSTLTIQRTQQEDSAVYLCASSLATGSEQYFGPGTRLTVT.